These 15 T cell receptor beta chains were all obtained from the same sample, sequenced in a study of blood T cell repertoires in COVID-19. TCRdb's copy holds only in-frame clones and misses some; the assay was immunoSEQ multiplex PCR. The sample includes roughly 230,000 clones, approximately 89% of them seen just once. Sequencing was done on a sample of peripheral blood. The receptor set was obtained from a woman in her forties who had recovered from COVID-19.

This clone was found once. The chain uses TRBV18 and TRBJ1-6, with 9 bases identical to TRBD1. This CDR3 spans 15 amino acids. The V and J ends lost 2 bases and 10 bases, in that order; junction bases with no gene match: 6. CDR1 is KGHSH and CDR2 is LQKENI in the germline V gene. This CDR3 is CASSPGQGRGSPLHF. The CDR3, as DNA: TGTGCCAGCTCACCAGGACAGGGGCGAGGATCACCCCTCCACTTT.

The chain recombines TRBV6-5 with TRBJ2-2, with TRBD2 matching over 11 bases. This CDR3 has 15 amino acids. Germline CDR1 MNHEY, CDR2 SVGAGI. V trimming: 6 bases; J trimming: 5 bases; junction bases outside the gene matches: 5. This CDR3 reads CASRSLAGVTGELFF. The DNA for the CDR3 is TGTGCCAGCAGATCACTAGCGGGGGTGACCGGGGAGCTGTTTTTT.

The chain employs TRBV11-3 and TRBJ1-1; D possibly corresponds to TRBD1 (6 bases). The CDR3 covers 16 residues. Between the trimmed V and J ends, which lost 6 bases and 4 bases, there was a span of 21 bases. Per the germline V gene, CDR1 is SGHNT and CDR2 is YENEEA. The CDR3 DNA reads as TGTGCCAGCAGTTCTCACGCGGGGGCGGTTGGCACTGAAGCTTTCTTT. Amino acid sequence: CASSSHAGAVGTEAFF.

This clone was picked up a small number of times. DNA for the CDR3: TGTGCCAGCAGCCCATCGGGGGTCACTGAAGCTTTCTTT. Protein product: CASSPSGVTEAFF. The gene calls are TRBV9 and TRBJ1-1; D is possibly TRBD1 (5 bases). Germline V CDR1 and CDR2: SGDLS, YYNGEE. Trimming shortened V by 4 bases and J by 4 bases, and 11 bases separated the two germline ends. The CDR3 sequence is 13 residues long.

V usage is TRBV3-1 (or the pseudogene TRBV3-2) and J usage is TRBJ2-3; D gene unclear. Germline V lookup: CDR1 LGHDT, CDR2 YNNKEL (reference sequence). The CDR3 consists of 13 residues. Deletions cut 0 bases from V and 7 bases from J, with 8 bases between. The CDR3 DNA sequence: TGTGCCAGCAGCCAAGATCAGGTGAATACGCAGTATTTT. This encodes CASSQDQVNTQYF.

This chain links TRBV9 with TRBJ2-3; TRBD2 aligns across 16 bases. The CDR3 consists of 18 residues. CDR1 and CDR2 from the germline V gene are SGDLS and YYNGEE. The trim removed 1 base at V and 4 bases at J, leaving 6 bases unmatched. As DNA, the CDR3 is TGTGCCAGCAGCGTAACCGGGACTAGCGGGGGGGTCGCAGATACGCAGTATTTT. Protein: CASSVTGTSGGVADTQYF.

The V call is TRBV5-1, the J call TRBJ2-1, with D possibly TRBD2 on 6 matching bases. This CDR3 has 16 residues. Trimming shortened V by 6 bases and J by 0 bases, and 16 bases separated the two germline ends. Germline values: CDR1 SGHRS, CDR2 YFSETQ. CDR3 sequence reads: CASTTEGSASYNEQFF. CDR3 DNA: TGCGCCAGCACCACGGAGGGCTCCGCCTCCTACAATGAGCAGTTCTTC.

CDR3 DNA: TGTGCCAGCAGCTCGAGTTCAGGGTTGCTTATAGAAAAACTGTTTTTT. It is translated as CASSSSSGLLIEKLFF. The chain links TRBV7-9 to TRBJ1-4; a possible D gene is TRBD1 (5 bases). CDR1 is SEHNR and CDR2 is FQNEAQ in the germline V gene (reference sequence). The CDR3 covers 16 residues. V was shortened by 4 bases and J by 8 bases, with 20 bases between the two germline ends.

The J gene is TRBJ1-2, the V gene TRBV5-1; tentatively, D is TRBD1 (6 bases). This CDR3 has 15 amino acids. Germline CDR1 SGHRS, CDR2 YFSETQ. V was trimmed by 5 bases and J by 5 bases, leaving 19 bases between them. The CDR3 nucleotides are TGCGCCAGCAGTCCTCACGTAACAGGGTCTTATGGCTACACCTTC. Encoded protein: CASSPHVTGSYGYTF.

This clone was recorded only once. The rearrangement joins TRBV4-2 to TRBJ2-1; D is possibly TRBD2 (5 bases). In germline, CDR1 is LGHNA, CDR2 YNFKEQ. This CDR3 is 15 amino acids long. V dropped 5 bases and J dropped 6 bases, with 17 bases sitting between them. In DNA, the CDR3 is TGTGCCAGCAGCACAATCGGGGAAGGGAGCAATGAGCAGTTCTTC. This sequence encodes CASSTIGEGSNEQFF.

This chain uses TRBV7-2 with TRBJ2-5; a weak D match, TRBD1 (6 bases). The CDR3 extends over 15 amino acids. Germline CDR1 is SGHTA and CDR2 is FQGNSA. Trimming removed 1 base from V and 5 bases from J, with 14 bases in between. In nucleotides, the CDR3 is TGTGCCAGCAGCTTAGAGCTGGGGGCAAGGGAGACCCAGTACTTC. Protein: CASSLELGARETQYF. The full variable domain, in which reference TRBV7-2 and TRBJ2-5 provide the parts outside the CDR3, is GAGVSQSPSNKVTEKGKDVELRCDPISGHTALYWYRQSLGQGLEFLIYFQGNSAPDKSGLPSDRFSAERTGGSVSTLTIQRTQQEDSAVYLCASSLELGARETQYFGPGTRLLVL.

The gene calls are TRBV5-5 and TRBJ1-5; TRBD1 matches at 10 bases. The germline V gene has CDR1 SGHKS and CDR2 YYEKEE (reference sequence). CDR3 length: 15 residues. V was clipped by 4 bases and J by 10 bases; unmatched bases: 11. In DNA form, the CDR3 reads TGTGCCAGCAGCAAGGAGGGACAGGGGCTCTACCCCCAGCATTTT. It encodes CASSKEGQGLYPQHF.

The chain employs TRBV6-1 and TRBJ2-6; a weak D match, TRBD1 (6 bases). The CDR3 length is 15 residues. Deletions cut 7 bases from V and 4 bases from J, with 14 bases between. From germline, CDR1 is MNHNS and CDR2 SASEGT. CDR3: CASTFKGVGANVLTF. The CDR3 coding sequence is TGTGCCAGCACCTTTAAGGGGGTGGGGGCCAACGTCCTGACTTTC.

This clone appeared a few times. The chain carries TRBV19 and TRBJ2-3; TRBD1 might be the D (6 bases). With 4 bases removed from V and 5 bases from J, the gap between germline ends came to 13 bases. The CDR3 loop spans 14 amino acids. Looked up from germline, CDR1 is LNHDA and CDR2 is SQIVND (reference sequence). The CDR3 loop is CASSNHGQKDTQYF. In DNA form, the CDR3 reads TGTGCCAGTAGTAACCACGGACAGAAAGATACGCAGTATTTT.

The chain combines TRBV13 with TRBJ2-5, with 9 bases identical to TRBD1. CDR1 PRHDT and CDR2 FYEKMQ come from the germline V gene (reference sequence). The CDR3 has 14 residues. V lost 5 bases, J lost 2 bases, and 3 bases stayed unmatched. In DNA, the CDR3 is TGTGCCAGCAGCCCGGGACAGGGTCAAGAGACCCAGTACTTC. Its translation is CASSPGQGQETQYF.